This TCR beta chain was obtained from a study of cytomegalovirus exposure and HLA in healthy donors. As concerns this clone: As yet, its antigen is unknown.

Study-wide findings and caveats: Accurate prediction of most subjects' HLA-A and HLA-B alleles from TCR beta sequences was reported. On later analysis, the bulk of CMV-associated TCR beta chains appeared to be HLA-restricted. The authors confirmed in vitro that a few CMV-associated chains were specific for CMV antigens.

In the PCR, 60 Vbeta and 13 Jbeta primers were used. Assay used: immunoSEQ multiplex PCR; TCRdb lists only in-frame clones, some missing. The sample contains roughly 190,000 clones, more than 75% of which appear only once. Germline CDR1 is MNHNS and CDR2 is SASEGT. V was shortened by 5 bases and J by 0 bases, with 11 bases between the two germline ends. There are 15 residues in the CDR3. The chain joins TRBV6-1 to TRBJ1-3; D not resolved. The TCR was taken from a woman aged 18-35 years in good health and CMV-seronegative. The sample was PBMCs. CDR3 sequence: CASSPAPGSGNTIYF. The CDR3 coding sequence is TGTGCCAGCAGTCCTGCACCGGGCTCTGGAAACACCATATATTTT.